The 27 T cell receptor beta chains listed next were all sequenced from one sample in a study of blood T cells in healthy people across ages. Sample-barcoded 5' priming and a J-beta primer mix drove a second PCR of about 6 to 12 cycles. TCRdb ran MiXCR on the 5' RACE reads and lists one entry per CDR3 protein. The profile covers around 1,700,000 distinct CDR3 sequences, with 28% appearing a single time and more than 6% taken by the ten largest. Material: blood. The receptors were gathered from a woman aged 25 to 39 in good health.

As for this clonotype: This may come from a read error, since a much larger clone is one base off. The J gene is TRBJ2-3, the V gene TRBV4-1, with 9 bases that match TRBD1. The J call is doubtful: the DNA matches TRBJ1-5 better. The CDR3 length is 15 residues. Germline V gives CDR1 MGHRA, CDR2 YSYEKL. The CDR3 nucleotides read TGCGCCAGCAGCCGACCGGGACAGGGCACAGATACGCAGCATTTT. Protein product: CASSRPGQGTDTQHF.

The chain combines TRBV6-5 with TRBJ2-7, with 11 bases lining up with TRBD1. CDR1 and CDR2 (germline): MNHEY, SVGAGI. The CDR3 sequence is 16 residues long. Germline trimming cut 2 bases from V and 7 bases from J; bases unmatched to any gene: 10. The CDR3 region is CASSYPGQGARNEQYF. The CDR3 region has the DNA TGTGCCAGCAGTTACCCAGGACAGGGGGCGCGCAATGAGCAGTACTTC.

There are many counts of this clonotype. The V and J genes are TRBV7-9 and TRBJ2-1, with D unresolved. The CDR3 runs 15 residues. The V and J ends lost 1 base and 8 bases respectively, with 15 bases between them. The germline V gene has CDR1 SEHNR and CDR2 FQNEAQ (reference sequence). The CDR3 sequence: CASSLELALGHEQFF. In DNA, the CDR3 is TGTGCCAGCAGCTTAGAGTTAGCCCTTGGCCATGAGCAGTTCTTC.

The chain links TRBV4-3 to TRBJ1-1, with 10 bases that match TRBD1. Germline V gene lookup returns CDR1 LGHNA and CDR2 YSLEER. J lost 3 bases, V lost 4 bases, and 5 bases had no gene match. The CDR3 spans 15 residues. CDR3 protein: CASSRAGTGDTEAFF. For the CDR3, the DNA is TGCGCCAGCAGCCGAGCAGGGACAGGGGACACTGAAGCTTTCTTT.

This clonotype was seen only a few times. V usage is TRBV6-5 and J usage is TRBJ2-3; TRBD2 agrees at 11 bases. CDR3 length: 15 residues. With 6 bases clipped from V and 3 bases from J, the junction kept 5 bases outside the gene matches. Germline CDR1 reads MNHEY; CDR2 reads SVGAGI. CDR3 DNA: TGTGCCAGCAGGATAGCGGGGGGGCAGACAGATACGCAGTATTTT. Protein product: CASRIAGGQTDTQYF.

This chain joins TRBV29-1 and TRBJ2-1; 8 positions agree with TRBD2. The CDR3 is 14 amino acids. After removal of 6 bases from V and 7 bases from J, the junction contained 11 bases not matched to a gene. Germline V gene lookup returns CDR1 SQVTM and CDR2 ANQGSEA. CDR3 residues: CSVEGLAGKNEQFF. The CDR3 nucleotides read TGCAGCGTGGAGGGGCTAGCGGGTAAAAATGAGCAGTTCTTC.

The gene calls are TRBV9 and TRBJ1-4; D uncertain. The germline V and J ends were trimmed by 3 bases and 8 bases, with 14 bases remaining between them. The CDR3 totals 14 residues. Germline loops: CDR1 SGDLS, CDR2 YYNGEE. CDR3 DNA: TGTGCCAGCAGCGCAACAGCGGGAGGAGAAAAACTGTTTTTT. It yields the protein CASSATAGGEKLFF.

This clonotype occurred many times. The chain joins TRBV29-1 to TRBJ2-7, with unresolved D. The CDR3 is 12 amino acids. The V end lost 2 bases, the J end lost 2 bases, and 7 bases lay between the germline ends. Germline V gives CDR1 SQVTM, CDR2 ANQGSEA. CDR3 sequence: CSVEPRPYEQYF. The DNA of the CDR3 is TGCAGCGTTGAACCAAGACCCTACGAGCAGTACTTC.

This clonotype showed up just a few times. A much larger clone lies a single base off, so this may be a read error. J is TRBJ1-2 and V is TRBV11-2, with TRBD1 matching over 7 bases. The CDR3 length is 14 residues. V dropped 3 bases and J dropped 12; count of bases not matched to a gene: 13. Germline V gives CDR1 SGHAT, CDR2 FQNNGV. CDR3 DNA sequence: TGTGCCAGCAGCTTTTGGGCAGGGGAAGGGGGCCACACCTTC. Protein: CASSFWAGEGGHTF.

The CDR3 reads CASSLRAGRGGDPYNEQFF. As DNA, the CDR3 is TGTGCCAGCAGCCTACGGGCCGGTCGGGGGGGGGACCCATACAATGAGCAGTTCTTC. This chain uses TRBV7-2 with TRBJ2-1; 8 nucleotides align to TRBD2. The CDR3 loop spans 19 amino acids. V lost 5 bases and J lost 4; bases outside the gene matches: 19. Looked up from germline, CDR1 is SGHTA and CDR2 is FQGNSA.

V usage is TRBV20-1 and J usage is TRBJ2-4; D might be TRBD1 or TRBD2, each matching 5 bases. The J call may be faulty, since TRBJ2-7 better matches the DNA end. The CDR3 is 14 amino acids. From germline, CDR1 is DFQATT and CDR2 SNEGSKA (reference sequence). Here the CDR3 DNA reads TGCAGTGCTTTGCCCGGGACCCAGGGCTACGAGCAGTACTTC. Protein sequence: CSALPGTQGYEQYF.

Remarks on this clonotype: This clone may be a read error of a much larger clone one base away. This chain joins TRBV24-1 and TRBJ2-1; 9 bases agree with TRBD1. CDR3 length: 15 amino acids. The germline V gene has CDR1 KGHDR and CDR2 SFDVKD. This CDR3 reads CAASDPLDRGNEQFF. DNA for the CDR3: TGTGCCGCCAGTGATCCCCTGGACAGGGGCAATGAGCAGTTCTTC.

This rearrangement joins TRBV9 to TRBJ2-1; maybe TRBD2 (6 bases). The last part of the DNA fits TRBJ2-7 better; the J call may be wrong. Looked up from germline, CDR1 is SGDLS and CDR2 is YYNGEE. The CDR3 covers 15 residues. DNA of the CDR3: TGTGCCAGCAGCGTAGTAGGGACTGACTACAATGAGCAGTACTTC. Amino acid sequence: CASSVVGTDYNEQYF.

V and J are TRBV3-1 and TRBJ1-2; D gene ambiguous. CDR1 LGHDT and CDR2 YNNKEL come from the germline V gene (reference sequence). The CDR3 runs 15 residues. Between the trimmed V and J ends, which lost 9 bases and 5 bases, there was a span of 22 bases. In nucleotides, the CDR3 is TGTGCCAGTAATATGCAGGCCGATTCCATTTATGGCTACACCTTC. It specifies CASNMQADSIYGYTF.

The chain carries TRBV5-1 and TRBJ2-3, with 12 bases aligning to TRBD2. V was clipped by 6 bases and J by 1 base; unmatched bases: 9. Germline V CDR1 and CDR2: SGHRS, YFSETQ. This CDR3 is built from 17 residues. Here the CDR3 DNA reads TGCGCCAGCAAGCGGACTAGCGGGAACATTGGCACAGATACGCAGTATTTT. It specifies CASKRTSGNIGTDTQYF.

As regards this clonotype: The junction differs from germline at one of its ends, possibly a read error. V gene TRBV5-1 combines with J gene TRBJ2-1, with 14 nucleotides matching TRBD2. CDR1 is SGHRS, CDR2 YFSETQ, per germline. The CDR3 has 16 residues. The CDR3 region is CTSSSWTSGRNNEQFF. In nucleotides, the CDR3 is TGCACCAGCAGCTCATGGACTAGCGGGAGGAACAATGAGCAGTTCTTC.

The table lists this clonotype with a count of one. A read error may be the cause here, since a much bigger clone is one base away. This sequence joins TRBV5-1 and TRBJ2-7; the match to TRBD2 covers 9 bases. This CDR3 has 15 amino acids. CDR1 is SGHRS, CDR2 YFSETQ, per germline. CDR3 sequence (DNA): TGCGCCAGCAGCTTGGATAGCGGGGGTTACTACGAGCGGTACTTC. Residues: CASSLDSGGYYERYF.

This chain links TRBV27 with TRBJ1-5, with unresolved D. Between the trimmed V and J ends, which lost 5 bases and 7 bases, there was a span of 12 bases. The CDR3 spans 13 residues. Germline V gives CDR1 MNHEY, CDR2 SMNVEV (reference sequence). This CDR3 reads CASSRTDTQPQHF. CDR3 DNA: TGTGCCAGCAGTAGAACAGACACCCAGCCCCAGCATTTT.

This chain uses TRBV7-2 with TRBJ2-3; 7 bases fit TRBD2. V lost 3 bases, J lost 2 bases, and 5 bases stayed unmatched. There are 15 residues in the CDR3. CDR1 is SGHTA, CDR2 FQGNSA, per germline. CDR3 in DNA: TGTGCCAGCAGCTTCCGGGCGGGGGACACAGATACGCAGTATTTT. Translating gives CASSFRAGDTDTQYF.

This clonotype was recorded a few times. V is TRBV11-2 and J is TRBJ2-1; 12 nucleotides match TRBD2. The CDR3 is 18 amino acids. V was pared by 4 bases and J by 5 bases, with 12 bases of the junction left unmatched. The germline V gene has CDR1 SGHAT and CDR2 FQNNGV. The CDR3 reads CASSSHKLAGGEHNEQFF. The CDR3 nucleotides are TGTGCCAGCAGCTCCCACAAACTAGCGGGGGGCGAACACAATGAGCAGTTCTTC. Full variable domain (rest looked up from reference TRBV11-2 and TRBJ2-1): EAGVAQSPRYKIIEKRQSVAFWCNPISGHATLYWYQQILGQGPKLLIQFQNNGVVDDSQLPKDRFSAERLKGVDSTLKIQPAKLEDSAVYLCASSSHKLAGGEHNEQFFGPGTRLTVL.

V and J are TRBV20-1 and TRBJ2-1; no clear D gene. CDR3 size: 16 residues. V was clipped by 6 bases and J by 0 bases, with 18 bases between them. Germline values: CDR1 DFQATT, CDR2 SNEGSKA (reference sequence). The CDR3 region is CSAALRIPSSYNEQFF. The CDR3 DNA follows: TGCAGTGCGGCCCTACGTATCCCCAGCTCCTACAATGAGCAGTTCTTC.

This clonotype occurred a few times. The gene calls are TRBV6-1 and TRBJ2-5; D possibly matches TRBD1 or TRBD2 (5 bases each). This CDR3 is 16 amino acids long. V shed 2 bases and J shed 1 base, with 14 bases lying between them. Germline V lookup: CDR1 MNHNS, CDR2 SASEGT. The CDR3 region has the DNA TGTGCCAGCAGTGAATTTTGGGCAGGGACCCAAGAGACCCAGTACTTC. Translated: CASSEFWAGTQETQYF.

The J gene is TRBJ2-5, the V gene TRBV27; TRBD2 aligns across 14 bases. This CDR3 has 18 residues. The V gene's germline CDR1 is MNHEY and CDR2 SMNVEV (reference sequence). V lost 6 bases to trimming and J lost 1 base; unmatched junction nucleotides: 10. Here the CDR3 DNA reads TGTGCCAGCAGCCGGGGGACGGGACTAGCGGGAGTCCAAGAGACCCAGTACTTC. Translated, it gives CASSRGTGLAGVQETQYF.

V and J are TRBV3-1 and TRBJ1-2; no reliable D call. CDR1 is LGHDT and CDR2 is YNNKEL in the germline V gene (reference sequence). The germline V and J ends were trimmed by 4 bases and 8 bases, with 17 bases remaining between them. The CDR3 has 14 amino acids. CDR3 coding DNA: TGTGCCAGCAGCCTCCGGATGCAGCACGGAGGCTACACCTTC. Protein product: CASSLRMQHGGYTF.

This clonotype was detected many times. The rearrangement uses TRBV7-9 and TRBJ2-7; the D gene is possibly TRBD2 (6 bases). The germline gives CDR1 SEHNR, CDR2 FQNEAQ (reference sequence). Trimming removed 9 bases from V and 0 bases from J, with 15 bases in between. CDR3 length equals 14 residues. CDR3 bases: TGTGCCAGTGCCCCAGGGACTGCCTCCTACGAGCAGTACTTC. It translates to CASAPGTASYEQYF.

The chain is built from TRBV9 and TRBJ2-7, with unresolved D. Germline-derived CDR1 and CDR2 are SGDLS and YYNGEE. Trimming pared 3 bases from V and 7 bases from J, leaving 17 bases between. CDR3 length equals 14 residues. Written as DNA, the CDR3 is TGTGCCAGCAGCGCCCAAGTCGGGCCAGTGGAGCAGTACTTC. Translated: CASSAQVGPVEQYF.

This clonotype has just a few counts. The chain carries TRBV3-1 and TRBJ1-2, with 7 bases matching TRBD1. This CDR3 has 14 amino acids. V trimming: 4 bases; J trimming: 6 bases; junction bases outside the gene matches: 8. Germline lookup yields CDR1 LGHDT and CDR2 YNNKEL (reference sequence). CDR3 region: CASSRNQGDDGYTF. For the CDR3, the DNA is TGTGCCAGCAGCCGCAACCAGGGGGACGATGGCTACACCTTC.